This entry features one TCR beta chain sequence. These data are taken from a study of shared clonotypes between healthy human individuals. Profiling relied on immunoSEQ multiplex PCR, and the TCRdb table lists in-frame clones only, not all of them. The sample lists about 1,500,000 clones; roughly 96% were seen once. Germline V gene lookup returns CDR1 SGHDT and CDR2 YYEEEE. This CDR3 has 17 residues. The trim removed 4 bases at V and 0 bases at J, leaving 9 bases unmatched. Sequenced sample: naive CD4+ T cells sorted from blood. As to subset: CD45RA+ positively selected. This clonotype was obtained from a man in his thirties or forties in good health. This chain connects TRBV5-6 to TRBJ2-5; TRBD2 matches at 10 bases. The CDR3 nucleotides are TGTGCCAGCAGCCCACCCCTCACTAGCGGGGACCAAGAGACCCAGTACTTC. It is translated as CASSPPLTSGDQETQYF.